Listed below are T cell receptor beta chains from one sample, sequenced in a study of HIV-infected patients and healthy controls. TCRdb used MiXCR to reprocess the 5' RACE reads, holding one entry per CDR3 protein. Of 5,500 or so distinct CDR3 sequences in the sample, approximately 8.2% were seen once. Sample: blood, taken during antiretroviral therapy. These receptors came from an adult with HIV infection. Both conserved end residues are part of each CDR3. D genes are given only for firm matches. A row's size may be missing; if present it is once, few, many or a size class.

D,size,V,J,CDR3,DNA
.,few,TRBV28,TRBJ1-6,CASSSQGDNSPLHF,TGTGCCAGCAGTTCCCAGGGCGATAATTCACCCCTCCACTTT
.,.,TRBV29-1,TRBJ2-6,CSVTGSGANVLTF,TGCAGCGTGACAGGTTCTGGGGCCAACGTCCTGACTTTC
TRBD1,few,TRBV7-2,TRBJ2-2,CASRRTGGSGELFF,TGTGCCTCCCGTCGGACAGGGGGCTCCGGGGAGCTGTTTTTT
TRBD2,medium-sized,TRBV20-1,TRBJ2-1,CSARVGPAGVGSANEQFF,TGCAGTGCTAGAGTGGGCCCAGCGGGAGTAGGGTCCGCAAATGAGCAGTTCTTC
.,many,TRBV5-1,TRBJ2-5,CASSLDPTETQYF,TGCGCCAGCAGCTTGGACCCAACCGAGACCCAGTACTTC
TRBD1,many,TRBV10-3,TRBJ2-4,CAISESMDRLDIQYF,TGTGCCATCAGTGAGTCAATGGACAGGTTGGACATTCAGTACTTC
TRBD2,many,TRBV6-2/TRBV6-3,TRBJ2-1,CASSSSGRGHYEQFF,TGTGCCAGCAGTTCCTCCGGGAGGGGCCATTATGAGCAGTTCTTC
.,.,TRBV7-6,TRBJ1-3,CASSPGAGKFGFGNTIYF,TGTGCCAGCAGCCCCGGCGCGGGGAAATTCGGGTTTGGAAACACCATATATTTT
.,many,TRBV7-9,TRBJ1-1,CASSLDNRGTEAFF,TGTGCCAGCAGCTTAGACAATCGGGGCACTGAAGCTTTCTTT
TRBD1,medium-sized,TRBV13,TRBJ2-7,CASSSWDSAYEQYF,TGTGCCAGCAGCTCTTGGGACAGCGCCTACGAGCAGTACTTC
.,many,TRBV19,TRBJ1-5,CASTFASYQNQPQHF,TGTGCCAGTACCTTCGCTTCGTACCAGAATCAGCCCCAGCATTTT
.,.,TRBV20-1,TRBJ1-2,CSAPPSVGRGYTF,TGCAGTGCTCCGCCATCTGTGGGCCGTGGCTACACCTTC
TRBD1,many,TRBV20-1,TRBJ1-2,CSAITDRDSLSGYTF,TGCAGTGCTATAACGGATCGGGACAGCTTGTCGGGCTACACCTTC
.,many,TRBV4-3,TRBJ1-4,CASSPIPADNEKLFF,TGCGCCAGCAGTCCTATTCCTGCGGATAATGAAAAACTGTTTTTT
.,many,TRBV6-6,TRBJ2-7,CASSYSKYEQYF,TGTGCCAGCAGTTACTCGAAATACGAGCAGTACTTC
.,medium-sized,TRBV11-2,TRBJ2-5,CASSLDRETQYF,TGTGCCAGCAGCTTAGACAGAGAGACCCAGTACTTC
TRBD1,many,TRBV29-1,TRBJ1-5,CSVRQGGSRDQPQHF,TGCAGCGTCAGACAGGGGGGGAGCCGGGACCAGCCCCAGCATTTT
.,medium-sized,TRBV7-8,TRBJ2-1,CASIRTGYNEQFF,TGTGCCAGCATCCGGACGGGCTACAATGAGCAGTTCTTC
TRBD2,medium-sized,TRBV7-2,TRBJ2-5,CASSRGTREGETQYF,TGTGCCAGCAGCCGAGGGACTAGGGAGGGAGAGACCCAGTACTTC
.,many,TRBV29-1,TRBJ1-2,CSASKGSEGYTF,TGCAGCGCCAGCAAGGGATCGGAAGGCTACACCTTC
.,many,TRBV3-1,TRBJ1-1,CASSQFMNTEAFF,TGTGCCAGCAGCCAATTTATGAACACTGAAGCTTTCTTT
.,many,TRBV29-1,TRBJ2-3,CSLMGDTQYF,TGCAGCTTGATGGGGGATACGCAGTATTTT
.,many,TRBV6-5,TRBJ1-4,CASSYSGGTNEKLFF,TGTGCCAGCAGTTACTCCGGGGGAACTAATGAAAAACTGTTTTTT
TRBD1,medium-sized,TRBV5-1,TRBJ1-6,CASSLADRNNSPLHF,TGCGCCAGCAGCTTGGCGGACAGGAATAATTCACCCCTCCACTTT
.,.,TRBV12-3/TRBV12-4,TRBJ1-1,CASSKSGTQNTEAFF,TGTGCCAGCAGTAAAAGCGGGACACAGAACACTGAAGCTTTCTTT
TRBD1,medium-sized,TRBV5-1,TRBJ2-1,CASSLTGGYNEQFF,TGCGCCAGCAGCTTAACAGGGGGCTACAATGAGCAGTTCTTC
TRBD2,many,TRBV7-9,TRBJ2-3,CASSGRLAGSTDTQYF,TGTGCCAGCAGCGGGAGACTAGCGGGGAGCACAGATACGCAGTATTTT
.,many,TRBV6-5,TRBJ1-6,CASSSWGESYNSPLHF,TGTGCCAGCAGTTCGTGGGGCGAATCCTATAATTCACCCCTCCACTTT
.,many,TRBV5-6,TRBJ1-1,CASSLNREAFF,TGTGCCAGCAGCTTGAACAGGGAAGCTTTCTTT
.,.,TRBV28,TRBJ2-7,CASSLYYEQYF,TGTGCCAGCAGTTTATACTACGAGCAGTACTTC
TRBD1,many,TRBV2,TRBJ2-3,CASTQGQGYSTDTQYF,TGTGCCAGCACCCAGGGACAGGGCTATAGCACAGATACGCAGTATTTT
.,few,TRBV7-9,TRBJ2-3,CASSFWGQSDTQYF,TGTGCCAGCAGCTTCTGGGGTCAGTCAGATACGCAGTATTTT
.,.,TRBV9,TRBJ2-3,CASSVEGAGLTDTQYF,TGTGCCAGCAGCGTAGAGGGGGCGGGACTCACAGATACGCAGTATTTT
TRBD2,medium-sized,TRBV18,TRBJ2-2,CASSPPSAGATGELFF,TGTGCCAGCTCACCACCGTCAGCGGGAGCCACCGGGGAGCTGTTTTTT
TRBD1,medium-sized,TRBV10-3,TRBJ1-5,CAIRSGQGGEPQHF,TGTGCCATCAGGTCGGGACAGGGAGGTGAGCCCCAGCATTTT
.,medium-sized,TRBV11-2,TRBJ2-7,CASSISPTGYEQYF,TGTGCCAGCAGCATCAGCCCGACAGGCTACGAGCAGTACTTC
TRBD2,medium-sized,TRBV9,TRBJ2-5,CASSVGAGAQETQYF,TGTGCCAGCAGCGTTGGAGCGGGAGCCCAAGAGACCCAGTACTTC
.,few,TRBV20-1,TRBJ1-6,CSARLNRNSPLHF,TGCAGTGCTAGACTAAACAGGAATTCACCCCTCCACTTT
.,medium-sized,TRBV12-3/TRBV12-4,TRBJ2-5,CASTLDNQETQYF,TGTGCCAGCACCTTGGACAACCAAGAGACCCAGTACTTC
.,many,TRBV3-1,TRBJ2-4,CASSQEGLASYF,TGTGCCAGCAGCCAAGAAGGCCTAGCCTCTTACTTC
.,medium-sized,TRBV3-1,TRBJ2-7,CASSQAAGPHEQYF,TGTGCCAGCAGCCAAGCGGCAGGCCCTCACGAGCAGTACTTC
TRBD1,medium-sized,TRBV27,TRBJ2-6,CASSKKQGYGANVLTF,TGTGCCAGCAGTAAAAAACAGGGGTACGGGGCCAACGTCCTGACTTTC
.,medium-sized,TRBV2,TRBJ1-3,CASSEAHGNTIYF,TGTGCCAGCAGTGAAGCGCATGGAAACACCATATATTTT
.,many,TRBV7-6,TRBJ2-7,CASSLVAGGEYEQYF,TGTGCCAGCAGCTTAGTGGCTGGGGGCGAGTACGAGCAGTACTTC
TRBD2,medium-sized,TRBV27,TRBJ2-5,CASSFTRGGTETQYF,TGTGCCAGCAGTTTCACCCGGGGGGGTACGGAGACCCAGTACTTC
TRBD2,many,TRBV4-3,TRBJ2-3,CASSQERGTSGPSDTQYF,TGCGCCAGCAGCCAAGAGCGGGGGACTAGCGGTCCCAGTGATACGCAGTATTTT
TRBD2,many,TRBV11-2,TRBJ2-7,CASSLGTSGYEQYF,TGTGCCAGCAGCCTAGGGACTAGCGGCTACGAGCAGTACTTC
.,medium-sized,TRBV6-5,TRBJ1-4,CASSHRVANEKLFF,TGTGCCAGCAGTCACAGGGTGGCTAATGAAAAACTGTTTTTT
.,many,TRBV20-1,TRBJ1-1,CSAISPFWNTEAFF,TGCAGTGCTATTAGTCCCTTCTGGAACACTGAAGCTTTCTTT
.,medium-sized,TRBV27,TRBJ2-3,CASTRLGAGLSDTQYF,TGTGCCAGCACCCGCCTAGGGGCAGGGTTATCGGATACGCAGTATTTT
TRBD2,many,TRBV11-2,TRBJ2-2,CASSLLPGGRIGELFF,TGTGCCAGCAGCTTGCTTCCGGGAGGTAGAATCGGGGAGCTGTTTTTT
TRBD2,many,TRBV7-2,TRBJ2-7,CASSLSSGRAYEQYF,TGTGCCAGCAGCTTATCTAGCGGGAGGGCCTACGAGCAGTACTTC
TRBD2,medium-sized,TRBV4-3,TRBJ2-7,CASSQDSAGDYEQYF,TGCGCCAGCAGCCAAGATTCGGCGGGAGACTACGAGCAGTACTTC
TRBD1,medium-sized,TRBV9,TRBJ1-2,CASSLEGQGADGYTF,TGTGCCAGCAGCCTTGAGGGACAGGGGGCTGATGGCTACACCTTC
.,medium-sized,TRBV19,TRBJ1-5,CASTQGGYSNQPQHF,TGTGCCAGTACTCAAGGAGGTTATAGCAATCAGCCCCAGCATTTT
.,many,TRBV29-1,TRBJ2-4,CSVGQRETGKNIQYF,TGCAGCGTGGGACAGCGGGAAACGGGCAAAAACATTCAGTACTTC
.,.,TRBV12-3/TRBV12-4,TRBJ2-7,CASSGTESSYEQYF,TGTGCCAGCAGCGGGACGGAGAGCTCCTACGAGCAGTACTTC
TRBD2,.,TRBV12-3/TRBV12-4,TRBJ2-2,CASSLKGGSRTGELFF,TGTGCCAGCAGTTTAAAGGGCGGGAGTCGCACCGGGGAGCTGTTTTTT
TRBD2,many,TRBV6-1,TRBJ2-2,CASSEEAGGHTGELFF,TGTGCCAGCAGTGAAGAAGCGGGGGGGCACACCGGGGAGCTGTTTTTT
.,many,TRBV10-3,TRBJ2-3,CAISESVTDTQYF,TGTGCCATCAGTGAGTCGGTAACAGATACGCAGTATTTT